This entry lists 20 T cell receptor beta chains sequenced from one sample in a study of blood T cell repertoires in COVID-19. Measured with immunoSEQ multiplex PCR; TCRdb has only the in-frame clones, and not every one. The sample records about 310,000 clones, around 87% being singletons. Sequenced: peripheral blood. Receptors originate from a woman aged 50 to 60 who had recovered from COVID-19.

CDR3 DNA: TGTGCCAGCAGCTCCCAGCGGGGGGTACAAGAGACCCAGTACTTC. Amino acid sequence: CASSSQRGVQETQYF. This chain connects TRBV7-2 to TRBJ2-5, with 9 bases identical to TRBD2. This CDR3 has 15 residues. J lost 2 bases, V lost 4 bases, and 5 bases had no gene match. CDR1 is SGHTA and CDR2 is FQGNSA in the germline V gene.

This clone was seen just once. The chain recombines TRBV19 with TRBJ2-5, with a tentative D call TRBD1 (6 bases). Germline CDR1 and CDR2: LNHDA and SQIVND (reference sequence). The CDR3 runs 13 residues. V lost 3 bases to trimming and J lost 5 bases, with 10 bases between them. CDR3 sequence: CASSINRAETQYF. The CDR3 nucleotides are TGTGCCAGTAGTATCAACAGGGCGGAGACCCAGTACTTC.

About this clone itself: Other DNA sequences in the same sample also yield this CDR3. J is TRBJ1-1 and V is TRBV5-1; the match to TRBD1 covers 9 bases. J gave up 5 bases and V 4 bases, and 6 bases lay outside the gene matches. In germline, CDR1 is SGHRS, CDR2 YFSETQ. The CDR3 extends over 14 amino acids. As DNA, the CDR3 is TGCGCCAGCAGCACGGGACAGGGATATACTGAAGCTTTCTTT. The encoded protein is CASSTGQGYTEAFF.

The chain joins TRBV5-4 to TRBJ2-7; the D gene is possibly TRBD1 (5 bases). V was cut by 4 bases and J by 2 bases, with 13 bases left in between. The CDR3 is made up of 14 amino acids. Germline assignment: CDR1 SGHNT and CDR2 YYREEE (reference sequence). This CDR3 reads CASSLRDSPYEQYF. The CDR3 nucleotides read TGTGCCAGCAGCCTAAGAGACAGCCCCTACGAGCAGTACTTC.

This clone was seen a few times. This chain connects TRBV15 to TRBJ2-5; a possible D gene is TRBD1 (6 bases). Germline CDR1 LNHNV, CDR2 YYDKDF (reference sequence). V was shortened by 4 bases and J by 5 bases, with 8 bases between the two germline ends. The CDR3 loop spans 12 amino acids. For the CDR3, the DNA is TGTGCCACCAGCAAGAGGGGGGAGACCCAGTACTTC. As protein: CATSKRGETQYF.

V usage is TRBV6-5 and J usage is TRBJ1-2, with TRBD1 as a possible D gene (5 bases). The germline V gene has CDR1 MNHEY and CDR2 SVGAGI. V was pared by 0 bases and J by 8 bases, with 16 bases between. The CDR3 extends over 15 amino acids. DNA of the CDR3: TGTGCCAGCAGTTACTCCCCGTGGGGGGACGGGGGCTACACCTTC. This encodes CASSYSPWGDGGYTF.

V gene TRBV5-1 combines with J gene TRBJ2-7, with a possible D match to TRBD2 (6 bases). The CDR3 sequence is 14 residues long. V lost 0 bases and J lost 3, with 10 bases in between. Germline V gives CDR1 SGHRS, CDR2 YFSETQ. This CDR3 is CASSLGTGLYEQYF. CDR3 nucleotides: TGCGCCAGCAGCTTGGGGACGGGACTCTACGAGCAGTACTTC.

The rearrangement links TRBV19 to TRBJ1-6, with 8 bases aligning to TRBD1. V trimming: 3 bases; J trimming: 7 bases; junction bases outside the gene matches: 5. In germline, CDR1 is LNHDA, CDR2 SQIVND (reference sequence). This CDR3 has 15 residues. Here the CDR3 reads CASSMAGTGNSPLHF. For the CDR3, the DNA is TGTGCCAGTAGTATGGCCGGGACAGGAAATTCACCCCTCCACTTT.

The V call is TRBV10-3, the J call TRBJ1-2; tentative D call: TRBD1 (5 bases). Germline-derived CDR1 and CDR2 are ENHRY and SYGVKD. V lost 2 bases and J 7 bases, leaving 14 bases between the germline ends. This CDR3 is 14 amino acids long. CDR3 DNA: TGTGCCATCAGTGAGACGGGGACTGGCTTTGGCTACACCTTC. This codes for CAISETGTGFGYTF.

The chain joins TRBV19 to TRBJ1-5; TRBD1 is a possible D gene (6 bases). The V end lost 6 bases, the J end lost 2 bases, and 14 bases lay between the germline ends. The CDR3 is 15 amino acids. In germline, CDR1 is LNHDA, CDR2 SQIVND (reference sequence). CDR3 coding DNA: TGTGCCAGTAGGATTGAGGGGGTCGGCAATCAGCCCCAGCATTTT. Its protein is CASRIEGVGNQPQHF.

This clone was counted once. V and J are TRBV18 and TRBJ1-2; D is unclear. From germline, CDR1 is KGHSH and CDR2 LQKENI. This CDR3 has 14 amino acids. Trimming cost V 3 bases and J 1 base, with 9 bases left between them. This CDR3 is CASSPGRDNYGYTF. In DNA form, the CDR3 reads TGTGCCAGCTCACCCGGGAGAGATAACTATGGCTACACCTTC.

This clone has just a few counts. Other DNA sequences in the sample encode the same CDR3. This chain's CDR3 is CASKGQNYGYTF. CDR3 bases: TGTGCCAGCAAAGGACAGAACTATGGCTACACCTTC. The J gene is TRBJ1-2, the V gene TRBV6-5; a possible D gene is TRBD1 (6 bases). The CDR3 consists of 12 residues. Germline lookup yields CDR1 MNHEY and CDR2 SVGAGI. Trimming removed 7 bases at V and 2 bases at J, with 8 bases between.

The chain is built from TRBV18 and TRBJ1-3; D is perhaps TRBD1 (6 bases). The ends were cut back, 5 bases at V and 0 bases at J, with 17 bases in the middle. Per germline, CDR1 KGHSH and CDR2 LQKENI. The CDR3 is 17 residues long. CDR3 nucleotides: TGTGCCAGCTCAGCCTTGGACAGTTACGTCTCTGGAAACACCATATATTTT. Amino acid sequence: CASSALDSYVSGNTIYF.

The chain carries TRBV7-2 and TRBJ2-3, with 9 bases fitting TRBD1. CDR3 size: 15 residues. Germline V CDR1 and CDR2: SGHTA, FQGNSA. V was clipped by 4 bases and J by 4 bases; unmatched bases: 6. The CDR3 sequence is CASSWGQGFSDTQYF. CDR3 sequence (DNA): TGTGCCAGCAGCTGGGGACAGGGTTTTTCAGATACGCAGTATTTT.

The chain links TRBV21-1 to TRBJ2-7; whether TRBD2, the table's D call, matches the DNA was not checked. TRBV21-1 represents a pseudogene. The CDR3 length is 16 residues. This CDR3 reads CASSKKGGEYTHEQYF. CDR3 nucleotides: TGTGCCAGCAGCAAAAAGGGGGGGGAGTATACCCACGAGCAGTACTTC.

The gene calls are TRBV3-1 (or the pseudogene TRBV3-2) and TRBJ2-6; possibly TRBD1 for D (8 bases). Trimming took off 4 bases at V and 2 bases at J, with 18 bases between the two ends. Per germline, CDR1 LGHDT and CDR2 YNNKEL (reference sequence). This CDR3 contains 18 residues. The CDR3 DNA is TGTGCCAGCAGCCCTATGACAGGGGACTACGCTGGGGCCAACGTCCTGACTTTC. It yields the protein CASSPMTGDYAGANVLTF.

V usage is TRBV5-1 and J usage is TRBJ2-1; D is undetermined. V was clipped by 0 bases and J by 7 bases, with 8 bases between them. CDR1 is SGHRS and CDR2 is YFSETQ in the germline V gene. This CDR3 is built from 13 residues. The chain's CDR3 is CASSLAILNEQFF. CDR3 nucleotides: TGCGCCAGCAGCTTGGCTATTCTTAATGAGCAGTTCTTC.

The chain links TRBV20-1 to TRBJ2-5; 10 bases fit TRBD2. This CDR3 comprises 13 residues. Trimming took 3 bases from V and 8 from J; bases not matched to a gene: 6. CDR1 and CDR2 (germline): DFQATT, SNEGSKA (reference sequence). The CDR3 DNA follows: TGCAGTGCTAGTGTACCTAGCGGGAGTACCCAGTACTTC. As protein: CSASVPSGSTQYF.

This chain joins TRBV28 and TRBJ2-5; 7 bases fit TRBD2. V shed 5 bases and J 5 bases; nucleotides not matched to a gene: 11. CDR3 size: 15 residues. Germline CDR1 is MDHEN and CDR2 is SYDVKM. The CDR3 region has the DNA TGTGCCAGCAGTCCCCCCAGCGGGAACGATGAGACCCAGTACTTC. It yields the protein CASSPPSGNDETQYF.

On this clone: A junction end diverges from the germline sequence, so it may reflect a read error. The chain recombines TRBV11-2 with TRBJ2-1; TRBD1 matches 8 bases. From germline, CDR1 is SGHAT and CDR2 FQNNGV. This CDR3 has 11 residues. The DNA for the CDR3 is TGTGCCAGCAGCCCCTTGGACAGGGTACTCTTC. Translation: CASSPLDRVLF.